These T cell receptor beta chains were read from a single sample in a study of blood T cell repertoires in COVID-19. Clones were sequenced by immunoSEQ multiplex PCR, and TCRdb holds only the in-frame ones, with some missing. The sample has about 180,000 clones; approximately 85% are singletons. The sample taken for sequencing was peripheral blood. These TCRs come from a human donor with active or convalescent COVID-19. The donor label of this sample is uncertain. Both conserved end residues are part of each CDR3. D genes are given only for firm matches. Rows give clone size only sometimes, using once, few, many, or a class for an expanded clone.

TRBJ2-7 | NA | NA | TRBV19 | CASSRSPAVAYEQYF | TGTGCCAGTAGTAGATCCCCAGCGGTTGCCTACGAGCAGTACTTC
TRBJ2-7 | NA | NA | TRBV4-1 | CASSQEVVGVSSYEQYF | TGCGCCAGCAGCCAAGAAGTAGTCGGGGTCAGCTCCTACGAGCAGTACTTC
TRBJ1-2 | TRBD1 | once | TRBV30 | CAWTQGDLHYGYTF | TGTGCCTGGACTCAGGGGGATTTACACTATGGCTACACCTTC
TRBJ1-6 | NA | NA | TRBV4-1 | CATQDSRSYNSPLHF | TGCGCCACCCAAGACTCTCGCTCCTATAATTCACCCCTCCACTTT
TRBJ2-5 | TRBD2 | NA | TRBV29-1 | CSVLRGLAEETQYF | TGCAGCGTTCTCCGAGGACTAGCGGAGGAGACCCAGTACTTC
TRBJ2-1 | TRBD2 | NA | TRBV5-1 | CASSLDLAGGHNEQFF | TGCGCCAGCAGCTTGGATCTAGCGGGGGGGCATAATGAGCAGTTCTTC
TRBJ1-6 | TRBD1 | NA | TRBV18 | CASSQQGTGTSPLHF | TGTGCCAGCTCCCAACAAGGGACAGGGACATCACCCCTCCACTTT
TRBJ2-3 | TRBD2 | few | TRBV24-1 | CATSVSAGGPDTQYF | TGTGCCACCAGTGTTTCAGCGGGGGGGCCAGATACGCAGTATTTT
TRBJ1-1 | TRBD1 | NA | TRBV28 | CASSRTGEATEAFF | TGTGCCAGCAGCCGTACAGGGGAGGCCACTGAAGCTTTCTTT
TRBJ1-2 | NA | few | TRBV5-4 | CAWRRYGDGDYGYTF | TGTGCCTGGAGGAGGTATGGTGACGGAGACTATGGCTACACCTTC